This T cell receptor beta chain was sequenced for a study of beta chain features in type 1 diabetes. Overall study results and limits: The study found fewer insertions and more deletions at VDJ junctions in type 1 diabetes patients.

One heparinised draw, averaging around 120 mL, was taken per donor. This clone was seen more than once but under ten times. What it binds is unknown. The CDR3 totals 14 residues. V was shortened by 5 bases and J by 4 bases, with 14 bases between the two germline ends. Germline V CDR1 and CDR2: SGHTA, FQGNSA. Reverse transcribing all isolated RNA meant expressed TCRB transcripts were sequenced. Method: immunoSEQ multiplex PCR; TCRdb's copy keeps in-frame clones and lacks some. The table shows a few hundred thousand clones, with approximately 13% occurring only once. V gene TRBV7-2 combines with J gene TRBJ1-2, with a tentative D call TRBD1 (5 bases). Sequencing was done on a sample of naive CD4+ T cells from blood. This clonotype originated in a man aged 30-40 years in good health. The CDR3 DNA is TGTGCCAGCAGCCAGGGCATTATGGGCTATGGCTACACCTTC. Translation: CASSQGIMGYGYTF.